The 16 T cell receptor beta chains below come from one sample, sequenced in a study of blood T cell repertoires in COVID-19. Libraries were prepared by immunoSEQ multiplex PCR; TCRdb keeps only in-frame clonotypes and omits some of them. The top ten clones hold around 1.2% of a sample with 150,000 to 200,000 clones, more than 75% of them seen once. Sequencing was carried out using PBMCs or T cells enriched from blood (not recorded which). Every receptor here comes from a human donor with acute COVID-19. The donor label of this sample is uncertain.

This sequence joins TRBV12-5 and TRBJ2-3; D is uncertain. Germline V lookup: CDR1 LGHNT, CDR2 FRNRAP. CDR3 length: 12 amino acids. V was trimmed by 4 bases and J by 6 bases, leaving 8 bases between them. CDR3 sequence: CASGSYLDTQYF. The CDR3 bases are TGTGCTAGTGGTTCCTACCTTGATACGCAGTATTTT.

The gene calls are TRBV6-5 and TRBJ1-2; D perhaps matches TRBD1 (5 bases). V gave up 7 bases and J gave up 0 bases, with 15 bases separating them. CDR1 is MNHEY, CDR2 SVGAGI, per germline. The CDR3 is 15 amino acids. Here the CDR3 reads CASNSLDTSNYGYTF. Here the CDR3 DNA reads TGTGCCAGCAACTCCCTGGACACTTCTAACTATGGCTACACCTTC.

The chain joins TRBV6-5 to TRBJ2-5; D is possibly TRBD2 (6 bases). From germline, CDR1 is MNHEY and CDR2 SVGAGI. V shed 6 bases and J shed 3 bases, with 14 bases lying between them. This CDR3 contains 14 residues. The CDR3 bases are TGTGCCAGCAGCCCAGGGTGGGGGGAAGAGACCCAGTACTTC. This translates into CASSPGWGEETQYF.

The chain is built from TRBV12-3 or TRBV12-4 and TRBJ2-7; no firm D call. V lost 4 bases and J 1 base, leaving 5 bases between the germline ends. The length of the CDR3 is 12 residues. CDR3 nucleotide sequence: TGTGCCAGCAGTTCCCGTTCCTACGAGCAGTACTTC. Its translation is CASSSRSYEQYF.

This chain links TRBV19 with TRBJ1-3; TRBD1 is a possible D gene (6 bases). Germline V lookup: CDR1 LNHDA, CDR2 SQIVND (reference sequence). V was cut by 2 bases and J by 8 bases, with 10 bases left in between. The CDR3 contains 13 residues. The DNA for the CDR3 is TGTGCCAGTAGTATATCTCCAGGGGACACCATATATTTT. Its translation is CASSISPGDTIYF.

The chain uses TRBV24-1 and TRBJ1-2; 7 nucleotides agree with TRBD1. Germline V gives CDR1 KGHDR, CDR2 SFDVKD. J gave up 8 bases and V 3 bases, and 8 bases lay outside the gene matches. The CDR3 runs to 14 residues. The CDR3 region is CATSDETGYRGYTF. In DNA, the CDR3 is TGTGCCACCAGTGATGAGACAGGGTACAGAGGCTACACCTTC.

The chain has TRBV4-1 and TRBJ2-5; D might be TRBD2 (6 bases). This CDR3 is built from 14 residues. The germline CDR1 and CDR2 sequences are MGHRA and YSYEKL. Trimming took 5 bases from V and 4 from J, leaving 14 bases between them. This CDR3 is CASSGVGGGETQYF. As DNA, the CDR3 is TGCGCCAGCAGCGGAGTCGGGGGAGGAGAGACCCAGTACTTC.

The chain uses TRBV18 and TRBJ1-1; 9 bases fit TRBD1. The germline V gene encodes CDR1 KGHSH and CDR2 LQKENI. Germline trimming cut 8 bases from V and 6 bases from J; bases unmatched to any gene: 16. This CDR3 has 16 residues. The CDR3 nucleotides read TGTGCCAGCCTCCCGGGACAGGGCCCCTCCGGGGCTGAAGCTTTCTTT. Translating gives CASLPGQGPSGAEAFF.

The rearrangement links TRBV5-1 to TRBJ1-4; D remains ambiguous. V was clipped by 2 bases and J by 8 bases, with 13 bases between them. The CDR3 has 14 amino acids. Germline V CDR1 and CDR2: SGHRS, YFSETQ. The CDR3, as DNA: TGCGCCAGCAGCTTAGGAGGGAACGGCGAAAAACTGTTTTTT. It translates to CASSLGGNGEKLFF.

The V call is TRBV7-6, the J call TRBJ2-1; tentative D call: TRBD2 (5 bases). V dropped 4 bases and J dropped 1 base, with 14 bases sitting between them. The germline V gene encodes CDR1 SGHVS and CDR2 FNYEAQ. This CDR3 is built from 16 residues. The CDR3, as DNA: TGTGCCAGCAGCTCTCCCCGGGGTCAGTCCTACAATGAGCAGTTCTTC. Translated, it gives CASSSPRGQSYNEQFF. Looking up the rest from reference TRBV7-6 and TRBJ2-1 gives the full variable domain: GAGVSQSPRYKVTKRGQDVALRCDPISGHVSLYWYRQALGQGPEFLTYFNYEAQQDKSGLPNDRFSAERPEGSISTLTIQRTEQRDSAMYRCASSSPRGQSYNEQFFGPGTRLTVL.

The chain carries TRBV2 and TRBJ2-3; the match to TRBD1 covers 8 bases. Per the germline V gene, CDR1 is SNHLY and CDR2 is FYNNEI. The CDR3 has 15 amino acids. V dropped 8 bases and J dropped 2; count of bases not matched to a gene: 9. CDR3 region: CASLTDRGNTDTQYF. The CDR3 DNA reads as TGTGCCAGCCTGACAGACAGGGGTAACACAGATACGCAGTATTTT.

The chain uses TRBV12-5 and TRBJ1-2, with D maybe TRBD1 (6 bases). CDR3 size: 14 residues. Germline CDR1 is LGHNT and CDR2 is FRNRAP. V was pared by 3 bases and J by 4 bases, with 12 bases between. CDR3 amino acids: CASGFSGAVYGYTF. CDR3 sequence (DNA): TGTGCTAGTGGTTTTTCAGGGGCGGTCTATGGCTACACCTTC.

The genes are TRBV9 and TRBJ2-1; TRBD2 matches 7 bases. Germline CDR1 SGDLS, CDR2 YYNGEE. CDR3 length equals 15 residues. The ends lost 3 bases at V and 7 bases at J; junction bases unmatched: 10. This chain's CDR3 is CASSARLASVNEQFF. DNA of the CDR3: TGTGCCAGCAGCGCCCGACTAGCCTCGGTGAATGAGCAGTTCTTC.

The gene calls are TRBV12-3 or TRBV12-4 and TRBJ1-5; D gene unclear. The CDR3 spans 13 residues. The V gene lost 9 bases and the J gene lost 0 bases, with 9 bases spanning the gap. CDR3 residues: CARAFHSNQPQHF. CDR3 nucleotide sequence: TGTGCCAGAGCCTTTCATAGCAATCAGCCCCAGCATTTT.

This clone was seen a handful of times. This chain links TRBV10-2 with TRBJ1-2; TRBD1 matches at 8 bases. The length of the CDR3 is 13 residues. Germline CDR1 and CDR2: WSHSY and SAAADI. Trimming took 7 bases from V and 3 from J; bases not matched to a gene: 4. CDR3 nucleotide sequence: TGCGCCAGCACCTACAGGGGGGACTATGGCTACACCTTC. Translating gives CASTYRGDYGYTF.

V gene TRBV7-8 combines with J gene TRBJ2-1; 8 bases agree with TRBD2. CDR1 and CDR2 from the germline V gene are SGHVS and FQNEAQ. The CDR3 covers 15 residues. Trimming took 3 bases from V and 2 from J; bases not matched to a gene: 3. The CDR3 here is CASSLSGGTYNEQFF. In nucleotides, the CDR3 is TGTGCCAGCAGCTTGAGCGGGGGTACCTACAATGAGCAGTTCTTC.